These 18 T cell receptor beta chains came from one sample sequenced in a study of tumor-infiltrating lymphocytes in primary liver carcinoma. TCR beta cDNA was prepared out of approximately 470 ng total RNA by means of a constant-region primer. It was through three nested multiplex PCR rounds of slightly modified ARM-PCR that TCR beta libraries arose. Forward primers for TRBV1-TRBV30 and a C-beta reverse primer served the first two PCR rounds, at about 9 cycles each. MiXCR, applied by TCRdb to the multiplex PCR reads, yields one record per CDR3 protein. The data show about 99,000 distinct CDR3 sequences, almost 70% seen once. For each extraction, RNA and DNA were obtained together from about 19-30 mg of unsorted bulk tissue. Sequences were obtained from liver tumor tissue from sampling region 5. The subset: tumor region T5, tumor centre. The receptors originated from a woman in her sixties with primary liver carcinoma and hepatitis B virus infection.

The CDR3 here is CASSSGQAEETQYF. In DNA, the CDR3 is TGCGCCAGCAGCTCCGGACAGGCCGAAGAGACCCAGTACTTC. This chain connects TRBV5-1 to TRBJ2-5; 7 nucleotides line up with TRBD1. The germline CDR1 and CDR2 sequences are SGHRS and YFSETQ. V was clipped by 3 bases and J by 3 bases; unmatched bases: 5. The CDR3 sequence is 14 residues long.

As to this clonotype: At one boundary the junction diverges from the germline segment, which might be a read error. J is TRBJ1-1 and V is TRBV29-1; D gene unclear. The V gene's germline CDR1 is SQVTM and CDR2 ANQGSEA. The CDR3 consists of 14 residues. CDR3 protein: CSAPRPPMNTEAVF. DNA for the CDR3: TGCAGCGCTCCCCGACCCCCAATGAACACTGAAGCTGTCTTT.

The rearrangement links TRBV28 to TRBJ1-2; D remains ambiguous. Between the trimmed V and J ends, which lost 2 bases and 7 bases, there was a span of 5 bases. There are 11 residues in the CDR3. Germline V gene lookup returns CDR1 MDHEN and CDR2 SYDVKM. The CDR3 loop reads CASSLRSGYTF. In nucleotides, the CDR3 is TGTGCCAGCAGTTTACGGAGTGGCTACACCTTC.

This chain uses TRBV4-1 with TRBJ1-1; a possible D gene is TRBD1 (6 bases). Trimming cost V 3 bases and J 6 bases, with 23 bases left between them. This CDR3 comprises 17 residues. Germline V CDR1 and CDR2: MGHRA, YSYEKL. The CDR3 reads CASSHVTAGAGDAEAFF. CDR3 DNA sequence: TGCGCCAGCAGCCATGTCACCGCAGGGGCTGGGGACGCTGAAGCTTTCTTT.

At least ten counts were recorded for this clonotype. This sequence joins TRBV6-1 and TRBJ2-2, with 13 bases fitting TRBD2. With V trimmed by 5 bases and J by 1 base, 1 base remained unmatched. The CDR3 spans 16 residues. CDR1 is MNHNS, CDR2 SASEGT, per germline. CDR3: CASSRTSGRNTGELFF. The CDR3 DNA is TGTGCCAGCAGTCGGACTAGCGGGAGGAACACCGGGGAGCTGTTTTTT.

Of note for this clonotype: One end of the junction is discordant with germline, which a read error may explain. This chain connects TRBV11-2 to TRBJ2-1, with 9 bases matching TRBD1. This CDR3 has 15 residues. Germline values: CDR1 SGHAT, CDR2 FQNNGV. The CDR3 region is CARSHPDRGGNAQFF. DNA for the CDR3: TGTGCCAGAAGCCACCCCGACAGGGGGGGGAATGCGCAGTTCTTC.

This chain links TRBV12-3 or TRBV12-4 with TRBJ1-1, with 7 bases fitting TRBD1. The junction had 8 bases not matched to a gene; V was cut back by 5 bases and J by 11 bases. This CDR3 spans 12 amino acids. Here the CDR3 reads CASSRSLRGAFF. CDR3 bases: TGTGCCAGCAGTCGGAGCCTCAGGGGGGCTTTCTTT.

Many counts were recorded for this clonotype. The chain is built from TRBV5-1 and TRBJ1-2; no definite D call. Germline CDR1 and CDR2: SGHRS and YFSETQ. CDR3 length equals 13 residues. The germline V and J ends were trimmed by 6 bases and 8 bases, with 17 bases remaining between them. In DNA, the CDR3 is TGCGCCAGCACCCGCCGGCCCCCCGGGGGCTACACCTTC. Residues: CASTRRPPGGYTF.

With respect to this clonotype: The junction departs from germline at one end; a sequencing error may be responsible. The gene calls are TRBV29-1 and TRBJ1-5; D possibly corresponds to TRBD1 (6 bases). Germline V gives CDR1 SQVTM, CDR2 ANQGSEA. The CDR3 runs to 15 residues. DNA for the CDR3: TGCAGCGTAGCCACAGGGTTAGGTAGCAAACAGCCCCAGCACTTT. Amino acid sequence: CSVATGLGSKQPQHF.

With respect to this clonotype: One end of the junction is discordant with germline, which a read error may explain. The rearrangement joins TRBV29-1 to TRBJ2-7; a possible D gene is TRBD1 (6 bases). Germline CDR1 is SQVTM and CDR2 is ANQGSEA. The CDR3 spans 15 residues. The CDR3 protein is CRVAGTQGFSYEQYF. The CDR3 region has the DNA TGCAGAGTTGCAGGTACACAGGGATTCTCCTATGAGCAGTATTTC.

Worth noting for this clonotype: Since no conserved phenylalanine or tryptophan closes the CDR3, a read error is the likely cause. The chain is built from TRBV11-2 and TRBJ2-3; the D is unclear. The CDR3 consists of 12 residues. Germline V gene sequence: CDR1 SGHAT, CDR2 FQNNGV. Deletions cut 5 bases from V and 12 bases from J, with 15 bases between. CDR3 nucleotides: TGTGCCAGCAGCCCCTCTGGAGATGCCCAGTATTCT. Amino acids: CASSPSGDAQYS.

Concerning this clonotype: The missing conserved phenylalanine or tryptophan at the end of this CDR3 makes a read error likely. The chain recombines TRBV28 with TRBJ2-6, with D maybe TRBD1 (5 bases). The length of the CDR3 is 15 residues. Germline V CDR1 and CDR2: MDHEN, SYDVKM. CDR3 amino acids: CASILQVSGANVLTS. The CDR3 bases are TGTGCCAGCATTTTACAGGTCTCTGGGGCCAACGTCCTGACTTCC.

This clonotype was counted once. A much larger clone sits a single nucleotide away, making a read error possible. The V call is TRBV2, the J call TRBJ2-2, with D possibly matching TRBD2 (5 bases). The CDR3 is made up of 13 amino acids. Germline V gene data show CDR1 as SNHLY and CDR2 as FYNNEI. V was cut by 5 bases and J by 9 bases, with 13 bases left in between. The CDR3 spells CASSYTGTRELFF. CDR3 DNA: TGTGCCAGCAGTTATACGGGAACCAGGGAGCTGTTTTTT.

In this sample, this clonotype turned up many times. The chain employs TRBV5-4 and TRBJ2-3; D possibly corresponds to TRBD1 (6 bases). Deletions cut 0 bases from V and 0 bases from J, with 20 bases between. The CDR3 totals 19 residues. Germline assignment: CDR1 SGHNT and CDR2 YYREEE (reference sequence). The CDR3 region is CASSLGLARGMTSTDTQYF. CDR3 bases: TGTGCCAGCAGCTTGGGGCTAGCAAGGGGGATGACTAGCACAGATACGCAGTATTTT.

In its sample, this clonotype was seen once. Because it lacks the conserved phenylalanine or tryptophan at the end, this CDR3 is likely a read error. The limits of the CDR3 on the DNA are not certain, so only TCRdb's listed CDR3 is given. This chain links TRBV11-2 with TRBJ2-2; the table's D call, TRBD2, was not checked against the DNA. The CDR3 extends over 13 residues, inclusive of both ends. Per germline, CDR1 SGHAT and CDR2 FQNNGV. This CDR3 is CASSRERAGELFY.

With respect to this clonotype: Because the CDR3 is missing its conserved closing phenylalanine or tryptophan, this is likely a read error. The rearrangement links TRBV6-1 to TRBJ2-1; possible D gene TRBD2, 6 bases. The V and J ends lost 6 bases and 0 bases respectively, with 27 bases between them. Germline assignment: CDR1 MNHNS and CDR2 SASEGT. CDR3 length: 20 residues. The CDR3 DNA sequence: TGTGCCAGCAGCCTCCGGACTAACGGGACGAAACCCGCCTCCTACAATGAGCAGTTCTTA. It encodes CASSLRTNGTKPASYNEQFL.

This clonotype occurred many times. A junction end diverges from the germline sequence, so it may reflect a read error. The V gene is TRBV14, the J gene TRBJ2-3; D remains unclear. In germline, CDR1 is SGHDN, CDR2 FVKESK. This CDR3 region has 14 residues. Here the CDR3 DNA reads TGTGCCAGCAGCCAAGATGTCGGCACTGATACGCAGTATTTT. As protein: CASSQDVGTDTQYF.

Concerning this clonotype itself: It may be a read error: a sequence one base away is much more abundant. CDR3 protein: CASSFTGEETQYF. The CDR3 DNA reads TGTGCCAGCAGCTTCACAGGGGAAGAGACCCAGTACTTC. The chain employs TRBV5-6 and TRBJ2-5; 7 bases line up with TRBD1. The CDR3 is made up of 13 amino acids. Germline V CDR1 and CDR2: SGHDT, YYEEEE. Losses at the gene ends were 2 bases for V and 3 bases for J; bases not matched to a gene: 1.